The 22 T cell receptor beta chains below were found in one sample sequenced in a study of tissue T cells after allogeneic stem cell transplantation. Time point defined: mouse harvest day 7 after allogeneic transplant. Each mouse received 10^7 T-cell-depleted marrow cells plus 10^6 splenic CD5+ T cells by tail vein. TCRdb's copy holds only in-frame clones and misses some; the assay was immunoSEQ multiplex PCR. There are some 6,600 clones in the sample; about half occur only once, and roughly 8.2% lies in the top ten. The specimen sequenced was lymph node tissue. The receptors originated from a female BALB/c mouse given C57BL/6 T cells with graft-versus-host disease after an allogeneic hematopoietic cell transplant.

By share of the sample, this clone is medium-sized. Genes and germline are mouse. CDR3 region: CASSILGTDANTEVFF. The sequenced part of the CDR3 DNA is TGTGCCAGCAGTATACTCGGGACAGATGCAAACACAGAAGTCTTC. The rearrangement links TRBV19 to TRBJ1-1; TRBD1 matches at 7 bases. The CDR3 extends 1 residue past the end of the read, so its final part is completed from the germline J gene. In germline, CDR1 is FNHDT, CDR2 SITEND (reference sequence). The length of the CDR3 is 16 residues. Trimming removed 1 base from V and 0 bases from J; junction bases left unmatched: 6.

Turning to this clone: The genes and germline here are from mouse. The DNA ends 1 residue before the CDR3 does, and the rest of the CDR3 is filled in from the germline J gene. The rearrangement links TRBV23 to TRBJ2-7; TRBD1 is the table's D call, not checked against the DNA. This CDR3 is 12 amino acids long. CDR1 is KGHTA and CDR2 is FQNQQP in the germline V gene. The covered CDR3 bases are TGCTCCAGCAGTCAATCCAGTTTTGAACAGTAC. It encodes CSSSQSSFEQY. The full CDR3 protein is CSSSQSSFEQYF.

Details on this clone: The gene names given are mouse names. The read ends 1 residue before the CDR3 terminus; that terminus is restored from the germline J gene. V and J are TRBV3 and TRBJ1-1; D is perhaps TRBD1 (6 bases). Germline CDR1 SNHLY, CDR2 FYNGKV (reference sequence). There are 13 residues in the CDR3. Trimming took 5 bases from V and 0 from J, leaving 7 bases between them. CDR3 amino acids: CASSRTANTEVFF. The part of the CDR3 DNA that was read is TGTGCCAGCAGCCGGACAGCAAACACAGAAGTCTTC.

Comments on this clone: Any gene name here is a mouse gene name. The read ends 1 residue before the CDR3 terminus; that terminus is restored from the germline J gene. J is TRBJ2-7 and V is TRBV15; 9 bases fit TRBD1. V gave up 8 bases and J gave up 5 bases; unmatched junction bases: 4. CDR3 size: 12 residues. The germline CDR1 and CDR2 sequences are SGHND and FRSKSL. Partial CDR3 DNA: TGTGCCAGCCGCCGGGACAGGGATGAACAGTAC. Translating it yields CASRRDRDEQY. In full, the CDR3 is CASRRDRDEQYF.

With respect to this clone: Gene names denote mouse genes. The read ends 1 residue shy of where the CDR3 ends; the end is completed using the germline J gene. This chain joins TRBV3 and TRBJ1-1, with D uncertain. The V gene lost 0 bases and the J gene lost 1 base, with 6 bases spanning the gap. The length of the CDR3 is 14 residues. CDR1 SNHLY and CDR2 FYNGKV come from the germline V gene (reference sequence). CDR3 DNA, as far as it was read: TGTGCCAGCAGCTTAGCTGGCAAAAACACAGAAGTCTTC. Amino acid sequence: CASSLAGKNTEVF. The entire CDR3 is CASSLAGKNTEVFF.

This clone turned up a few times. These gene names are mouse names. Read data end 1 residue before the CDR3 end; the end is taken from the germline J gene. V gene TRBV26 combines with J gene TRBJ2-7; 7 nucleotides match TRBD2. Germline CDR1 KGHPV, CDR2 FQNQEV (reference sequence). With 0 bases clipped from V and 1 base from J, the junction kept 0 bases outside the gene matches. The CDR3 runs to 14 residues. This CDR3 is CASSLSGGSYEQYF. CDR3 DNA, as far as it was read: TGTGCCAGCAGTCTGTCTGGGGGGTCCTATGAACAGTAC.

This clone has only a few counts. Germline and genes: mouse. The CDR3 spells CASSFYNSPLYF. CDR3 bases read: TGTGCCAGCAGCTTCTATAATTCGCCCCTCTAC. The V gene is TRBV4, the J gene TRBJ1-6; no firm D call. The DNA ends 1 residue before the CDR3 does, and the rest of the CDR3 is filled in from the germline J gene. TRBJ1-6 is an ORF, with its function uncertain. This CDR3 is built from 12 residues. V lost 4 bases and J lost 3, with 1 base in between. CDR1 is LGHDT, CDR2 YNNKQL, per germline (reference sequence).

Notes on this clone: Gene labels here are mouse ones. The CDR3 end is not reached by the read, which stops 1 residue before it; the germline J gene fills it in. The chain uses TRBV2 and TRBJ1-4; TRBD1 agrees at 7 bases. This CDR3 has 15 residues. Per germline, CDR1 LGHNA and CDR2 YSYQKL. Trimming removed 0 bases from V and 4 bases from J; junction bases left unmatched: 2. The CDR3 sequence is CASSQERGLNERLFF. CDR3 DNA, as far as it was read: TGTGCCAGCAGCCAAGAGAGGGGGCTCAACGAAAGATTATTT.

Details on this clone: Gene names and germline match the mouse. Incomplete CDR3 DNA: TGTGCCAGCAGTCCCCAGGGTGCAGAAACGCTGTAT. Translation gives CASSPQGAETLY. The CDR3 reads in full as CASSPQGAETLYF. This chain joins TRBV26 and TRBJ2-3; D unresolved. Read coverage stops 1 residue before the CDR3 terminus; the germline J gene supplies the remainder. V gave up 4 bases and J gave up 1 base, with 6 bases separating them. Germline V CDR1 and CDR2: KGHPV, FQNQEV (reference sequence). CDR3 size: 13 residues.

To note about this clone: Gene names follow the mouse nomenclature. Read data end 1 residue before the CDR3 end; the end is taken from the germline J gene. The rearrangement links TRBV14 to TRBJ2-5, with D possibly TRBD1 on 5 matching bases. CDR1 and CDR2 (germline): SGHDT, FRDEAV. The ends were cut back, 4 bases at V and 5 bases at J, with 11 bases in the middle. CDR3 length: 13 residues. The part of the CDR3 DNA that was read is TGTGCCAGCAGTCTCCAGGGAGGAGACACCCAGTAC. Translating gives CASSLQGGDTQY. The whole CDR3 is CASSLQGGDTQYF.

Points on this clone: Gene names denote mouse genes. CDR3 in amino acids: CASSQGNTEVFF. The DNA read from the CDR3 is TGTGCCAGCAGCCAAGGGAACACAGAAGTCTTC. V gene TRBV5 combines with J gene TRBJ1-1; D gene uncertain. With the read ending 1 residue before the CDR3 end, the germline J gene is used to fill in that end. CDR1 and CDR2 from the germline V gene are LGHNA and YNLKQL (reference sequence). The CDR3 is made up of 12 amino acids. Trimming stripped 1 base from V and 1 base from J, with 1 base between.

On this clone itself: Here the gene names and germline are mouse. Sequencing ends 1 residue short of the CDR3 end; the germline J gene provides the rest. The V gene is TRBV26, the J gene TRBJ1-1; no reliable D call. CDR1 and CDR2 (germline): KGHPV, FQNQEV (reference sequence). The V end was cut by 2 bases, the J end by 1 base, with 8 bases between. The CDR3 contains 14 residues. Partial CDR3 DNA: TGTGCCAGCAGTCTGAGGAACGTAAACACAGAAGTCTTC. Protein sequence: CASSLRNVNTEVF. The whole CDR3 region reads CASSLRNVNTEVFF.

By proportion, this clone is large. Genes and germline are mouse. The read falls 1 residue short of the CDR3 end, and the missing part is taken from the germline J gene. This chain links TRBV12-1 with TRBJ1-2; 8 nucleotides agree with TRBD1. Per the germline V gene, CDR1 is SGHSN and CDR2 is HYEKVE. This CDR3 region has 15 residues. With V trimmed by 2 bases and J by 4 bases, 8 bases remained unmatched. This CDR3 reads CASSRWDRRGSDYTF. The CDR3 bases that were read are TGTGCCAGCTCTCGATGGGACAGGAGGGGCTCCGACTACACC.

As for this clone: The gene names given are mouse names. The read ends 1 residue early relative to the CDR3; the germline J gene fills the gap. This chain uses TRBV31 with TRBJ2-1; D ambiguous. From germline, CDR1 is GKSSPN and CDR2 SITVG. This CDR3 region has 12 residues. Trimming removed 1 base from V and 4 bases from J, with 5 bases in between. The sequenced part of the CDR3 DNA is TGTGCCTGGAGTCCCAGTTATGCTGAGCAGTTC. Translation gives CAWSPSYAEQF. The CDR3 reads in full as CAWSPSYAEQFF.

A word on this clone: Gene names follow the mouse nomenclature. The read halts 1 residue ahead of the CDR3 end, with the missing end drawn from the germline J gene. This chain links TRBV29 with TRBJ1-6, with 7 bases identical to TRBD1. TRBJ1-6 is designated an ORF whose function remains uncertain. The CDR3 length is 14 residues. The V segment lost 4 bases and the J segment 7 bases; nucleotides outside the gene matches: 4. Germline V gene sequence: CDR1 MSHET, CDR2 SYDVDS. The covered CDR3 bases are TGTGCTAGCAGTTCACAGGGGAGAAATTCGCCCCTCTAC. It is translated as CASSSQGRNSPLY. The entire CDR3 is CASSSQGRNSPLYF.

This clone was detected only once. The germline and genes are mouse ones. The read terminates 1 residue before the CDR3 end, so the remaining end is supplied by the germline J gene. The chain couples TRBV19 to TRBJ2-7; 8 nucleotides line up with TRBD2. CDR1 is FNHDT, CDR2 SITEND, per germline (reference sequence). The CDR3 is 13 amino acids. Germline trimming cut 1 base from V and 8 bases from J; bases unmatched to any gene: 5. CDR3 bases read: TGTGCCAGCAGTATACGGGGGGGGCGGCAACAGTAC. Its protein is CASSIRGGRQQY. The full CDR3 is CASSIRGGRQQYF.

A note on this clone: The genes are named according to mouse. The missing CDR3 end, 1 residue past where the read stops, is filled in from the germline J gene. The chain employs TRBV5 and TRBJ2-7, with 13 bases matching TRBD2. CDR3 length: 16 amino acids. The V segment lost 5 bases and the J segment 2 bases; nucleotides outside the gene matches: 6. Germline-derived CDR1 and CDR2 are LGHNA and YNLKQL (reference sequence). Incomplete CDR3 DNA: TGTGCCAGCAGCGGGACTGGGGGGGGGAGACCCTATGAACAGTAC. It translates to CASSGTGGGRPYEQY. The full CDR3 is CASSGTGGGRPYEQYF.

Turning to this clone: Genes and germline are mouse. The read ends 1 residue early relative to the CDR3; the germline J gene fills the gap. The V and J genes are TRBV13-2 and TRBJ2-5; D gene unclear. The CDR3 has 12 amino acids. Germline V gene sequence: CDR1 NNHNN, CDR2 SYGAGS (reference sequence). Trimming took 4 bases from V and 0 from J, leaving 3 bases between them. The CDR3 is CASGPNQDTQYF. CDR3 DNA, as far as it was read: TGTGCCAGCGGTCCAAACCAAGACACCCAGTAC.

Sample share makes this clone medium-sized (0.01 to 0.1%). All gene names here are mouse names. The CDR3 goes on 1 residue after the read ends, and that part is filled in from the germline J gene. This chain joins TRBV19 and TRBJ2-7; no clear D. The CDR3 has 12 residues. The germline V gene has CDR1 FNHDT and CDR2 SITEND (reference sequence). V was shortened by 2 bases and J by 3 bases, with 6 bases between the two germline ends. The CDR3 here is CASSISGYEQYF. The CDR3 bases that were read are TGTGCCAGCAGTATTTCGGGCTATGAACAGTAC.

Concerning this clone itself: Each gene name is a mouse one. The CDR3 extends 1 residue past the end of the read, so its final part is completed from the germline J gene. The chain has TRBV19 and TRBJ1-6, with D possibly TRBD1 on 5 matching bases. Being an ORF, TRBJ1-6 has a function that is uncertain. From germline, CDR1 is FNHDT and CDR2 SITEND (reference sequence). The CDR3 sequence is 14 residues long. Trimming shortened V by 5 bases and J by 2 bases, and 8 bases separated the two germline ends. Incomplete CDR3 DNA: TGTGCCAGCAGACGGACAACCTATAATTCGCCCCTCTAC. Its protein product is CASRRTTYNSPLY. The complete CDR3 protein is CASRRTTYNSPLYF.

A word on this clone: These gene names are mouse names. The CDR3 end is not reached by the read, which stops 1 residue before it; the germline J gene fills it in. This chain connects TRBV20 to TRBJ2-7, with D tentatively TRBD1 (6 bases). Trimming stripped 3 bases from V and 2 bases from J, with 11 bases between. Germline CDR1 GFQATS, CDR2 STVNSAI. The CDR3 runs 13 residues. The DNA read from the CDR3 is TGTGGTGCTAGCCGGGACAACACCTATGAACAGTAC. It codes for CGASRDNTYEQY. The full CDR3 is CGASRDNTYEQYF.

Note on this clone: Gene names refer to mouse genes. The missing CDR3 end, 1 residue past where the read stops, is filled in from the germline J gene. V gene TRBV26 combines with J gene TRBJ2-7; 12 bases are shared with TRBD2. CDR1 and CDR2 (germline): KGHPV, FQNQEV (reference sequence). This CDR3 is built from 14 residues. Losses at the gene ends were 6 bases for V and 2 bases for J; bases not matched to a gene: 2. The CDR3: CASRRDWGAYEQYF. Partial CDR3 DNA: TGTGCCAGCAGGAGGGACTGGGGGGCCTATGAACAGTAC. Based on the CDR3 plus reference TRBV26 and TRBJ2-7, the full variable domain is NSKVIQTPRYLVKGQGQKAKMRCIPEKGHPVVFWYQQNKNNEFKFLINFQNQEVLQQIDMTEKRFSAECPSNSPCSLEIQSSEAGDSALYLCASRRDWGAYEQYFGPGTRLTVL.